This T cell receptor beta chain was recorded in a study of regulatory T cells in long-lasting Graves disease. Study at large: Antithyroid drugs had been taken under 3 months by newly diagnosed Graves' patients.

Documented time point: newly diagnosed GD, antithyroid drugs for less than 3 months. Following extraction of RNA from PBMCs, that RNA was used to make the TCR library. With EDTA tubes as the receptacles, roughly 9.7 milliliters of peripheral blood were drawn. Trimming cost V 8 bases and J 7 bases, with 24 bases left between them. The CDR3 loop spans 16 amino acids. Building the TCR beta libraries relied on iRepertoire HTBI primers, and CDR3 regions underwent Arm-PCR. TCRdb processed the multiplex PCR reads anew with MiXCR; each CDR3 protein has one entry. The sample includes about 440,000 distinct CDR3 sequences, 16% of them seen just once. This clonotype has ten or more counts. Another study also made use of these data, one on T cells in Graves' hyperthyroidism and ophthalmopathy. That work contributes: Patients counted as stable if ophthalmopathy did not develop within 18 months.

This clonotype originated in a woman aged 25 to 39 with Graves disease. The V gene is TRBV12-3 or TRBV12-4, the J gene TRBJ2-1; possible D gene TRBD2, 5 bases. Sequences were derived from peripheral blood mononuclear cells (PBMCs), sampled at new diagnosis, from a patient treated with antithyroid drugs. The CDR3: CASPLHRGKMTNEQFF. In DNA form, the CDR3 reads TGTGCCAGCCCCCTTCATCGAGGGAAGATGACGAATGAGCAGTTCTTC.